Below, 16 T cell receptor beta chains from the same sample are listed, as sequenced in a study of blood T cells in healthy people across ages. The use of a sample-barcoded 5' primer and a J-beta primer mix characterized a second PCR of roughly 7 to 11 cycles. In TCRdb, the 5' RACE reads were re-called with MiXCR into one record per CDR3 protein. The sample consists of 800,000 to 950,000 distinct CDR3 sequences, 48% of them appearing once. Sequenced: blood. The receptors here all came from a man aged 30-40 years in good health.

As to this clonotype: This may be a read error, as it is one base from a much larger clone. The chain employs TRBV3-1 and TRBJ2-3; a weak D match, TRBD2 (6 bases). This CDR3 is built from 13 residues. CDR1 and CDR2 from the germline V gene are LGHDT and YNNKEL (reference sequence). Written as DNA, the CDR3 is TGTGCCGGCAGCCAAGATCTCCGGACTACCCAGTATTTT. Its translation is CAGSQDLRTTQYF.

The chain couples TRBV6-5 to TRBJ2-7; 9 bases agree with TRBD1. Germline V gene sequence: CDR1 MNHEY, CDR2 SVGAGI. With V trimmed by 0 bases and J by 7 bases, 7 bases remained unmatched. The CDR3 is 15 amino acids. CDR3 nucleotides: TGTGCCAGCAGTTACTCGGGACAGGGTAATGGTGAGCAGTACTTC. Translating it yields CASSYSGQGNGEQYF.

V and J are TRBV29-1 and TRBJ1-2; no clear D gene. V lost 6 bases, J lost 2 bases, and 13 bases lay in between. Germline V gives CDR1 SQVTM, CDR2 ANQGSEA. The CDR3 runs 13 residues. CDR3 residues: CSVLLAGNYGYTF. The CDR3 DNA reads TGCAGCGTCCTGCTTGCGGGGAACTATGGCTACACCTTC.

The V gene is TRBV29-1, the J gene TRBJ2-1; 8 nucleotides line up with TRBD2. The trim removed 4 bases at V and 6 bases at J, leaving 14 bases unmatched. The CDR3 extends over 16 amino acids. CDR1 and CDR2 from the germline V gene are SQVTM and ANQGSEA. This CDR3 reads CSVGGSGLGGGNEQFF. In DNA form, the CDR3 reads TGCAGCGTTGGAGGGTCGGGACTAGGGGGAGGCAATGAGCAGTTCTTC.

The chain joins TRBV6-5 to TRBJ2-1; perhaps D is TRBD1 or TRBD2 (5 bases each). CDR1 MNHEY and CDR2 SVGAGI come from the germline V gene. CDR3 length equals 15 residues. V lost 4 bases, J lost 5 bases, and 15 bases lay in between. As DNA, the CDR3 is TGTGCCAGCAGTTTGTCCGGGACGGCGAACAATGAGCAGTTCTTC. Translated, it gives CASSLSGTANNEQFF.

This chain links TRBV7-2 with TRBJ2-2; D remains ambiguous. The CDR3 is made up of 12 amino acids. V dropped 1 base and J dropped 8 bases, with 5 bases sitting between them. CDR1 SGHTA and CDR2 FQGNSA come from the germline V gene. This CDR3 reads CASSLERGELFF. CDR3 nucleotides: TGTGCCAGCAGCTTAGAACGTGGGGAGCTGTTTTTT.

Concerning this clonotype: The germline gene is not matched at one end of the junction; a read error may be the cause. Here the CDR3 reads CAGSNQGDGPHNEQFF. Written as DNA, the CDR3 is TGTGCCGGCAGTAATCAGGGAGATGGGCCTCACAATGAGCAGTTCTTC. The chain joins TRBV6-5 to TRBJ2-1; D tentatively reads TRBD1 or TRBD2 (5 bases each). Germline V gives CDR1 MNHEY, CDR2 SVGAGI. This CDR3 comprises 16 residues.

The sample holds a few counts of this clonotype. The chain joins TRBV12-3 or TRBV12-4 to TRBJ2-7; D uncertain. The CDR3 covers 13 residues. Trimming took 5 bases from V and 5 from J, leaving 13 bases between them. In DNA, the CDR3 is TGTGCCAGCAGTCCCCACGGGTTTGACGAGCAGTACTTC. Protein: CASSPHGFDEQYF.

In its sample, this clonotype was seen many times. The chain joins TRBV30 to TRBJ2-1; 8 nucleotides match TRBD1. The V segment lost 7 bases and the J segment 6 bases; nucleotides outside the gene matches: 5. Germline V gene sequence: CDR1 GTSNPN, CDR2 SVGIG (reference sequence). The CDR3 runs 12 residues. CDR3 sequence reads: CAFDRGGNEQFF. As DNA, the CDR3 is TGTGCCTTCGACAGGGGAGGCAATGAGCAGTTCTTC.

This clonotype was found a few times. J is TRBJ2-7 and V is TRBV6-2 or TRBV6-3; TRBD1 aligns across 7 bases. The germline CDR1 and CDR2 sequences are MNHEY and SVGEGT. CDR3 length: 14 residues. J lost 2 bases, V lost 6 bases, and 7 bases had no gene match. CDR3 amino acids: CASSPADRPYEQYF. CDR3 in DNA: TGTGCCAGCAGCCCAGCGGACAGGCCCTACGAGCAGTACTTC.

The chain has TRBV7-2 and TRBJ1-2, with D tentatively TRBD1 (5 bases). Germline CDR1 reads SGHTA; CDR2 reads FQGNSA. Between the trimmed V and J ends, which lost 1 base and 1 base, there was a span of 10 bases. The CDR3 length is 15 residues. CDR3 in DNA: TGTGCCAGCAGCTTAGGGGCAGGGAGTAACTATGGCTACACCTTC. Translation gives CASSLGAGSNYGYTF.

The chain employs TRBV6-2 or TRBV6-3 and TRBJ2-5, with D perhaps matching TRBD2 (6 bases). Germline CDR1 is MNHEY and CDR2 is SVGEGT. This CDR3 region has 12 residues. V was trimmed by 2 bases and J by 10 bases, leaving 11 bases between them. CDR3 sequence: CASSYPLGGQYF. The CDR3 nucleotides are TGTGCCAGCAGTTACCCCCTGGGGGGCCAGTACTTC.

The CDR3 region has the DNA TGTGCCAGCAGCCCCTCCGGGACAGATAACAATGAGCAGTTCTTC. Protein: CASSPSGTDNNEQFF. The chain links TRBV3-1 to TRBJ2-1; 7 nucleotides line up with TRBD1. Germline trimming cut 4 bases from V and 5 bases from J; bases unmatched to any gene: 8. The CDR3 extends over 15 amino acids. Germline assignment: CDR1 LGHDT and CDR2 YNNKEL (reference sequence).

This clonotype was counted between two and nine times. The CDR3 is CASSRLIAPTYEQYF. As DNA, the CDR3 is TGTGCCAGCAGCCGACTTATAGCCCCAACCTACGAGCAGTACTTC. The chain employs TRBV7-8 and TRBJ2-7, with D unclear. This CDR3 region has 15 residues. Germline CDR1 is SGHVS and CDR2 is FQNEAQ. V was clipped by 5 bases and J by 2 bases, with 16 bases between them.

CDR3 DNA sequence: TGTGCCAGCAGTTTGGGACAGGGTAATTCGGTTCAGTACTTC. It is translated as CASSLGQGNSVQYF. The genes are TRBV12-3 or TRBV12-4 and TRBJ2-4; 9 bases line up with TRBD1. V lost 3 bases to trimming and J lost 11 bases; unmatched junction nucleotides: 8. CDR3 size: 14 residues.

This clonotype appeared a few times. CDR3 in amino acids: CASSFWSSSYNEQFF. In DNA, the CDR3 is TGTGCCAGCAGTTTTTGGAGTAGCTCCTACAATGAGCAGTTCTTC. V is TRBV27 and J is TRBJ2-1; D uncertain. V dropped 3 bases and J dropped 0 bases, with 9 bases sitting between them. The CDR3 runs 15 residues. The germline CDR1 and CDR2 sequences are MNHEY and SMNVEV (reference sequence).